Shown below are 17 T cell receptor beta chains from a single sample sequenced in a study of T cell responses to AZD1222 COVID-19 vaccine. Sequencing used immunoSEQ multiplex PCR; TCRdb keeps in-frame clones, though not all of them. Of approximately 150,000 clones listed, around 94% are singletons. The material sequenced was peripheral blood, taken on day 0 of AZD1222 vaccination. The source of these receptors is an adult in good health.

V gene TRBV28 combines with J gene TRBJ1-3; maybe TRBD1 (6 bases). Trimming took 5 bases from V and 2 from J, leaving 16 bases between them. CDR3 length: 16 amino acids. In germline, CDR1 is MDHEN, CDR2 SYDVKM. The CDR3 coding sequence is TGTGCCAGCAGTGGGTCCGGGGGCAGGACTGGAAACACCATATATTTT. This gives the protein CASSGSGGRTGNTIYF.

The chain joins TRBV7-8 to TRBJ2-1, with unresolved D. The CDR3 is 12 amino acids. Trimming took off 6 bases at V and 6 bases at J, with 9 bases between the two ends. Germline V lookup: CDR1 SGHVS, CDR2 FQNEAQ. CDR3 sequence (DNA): TGTGCCAGCAGTTCGGATGGCAATGAGCAGTTCTTC. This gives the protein CASSSDGNEQFF.

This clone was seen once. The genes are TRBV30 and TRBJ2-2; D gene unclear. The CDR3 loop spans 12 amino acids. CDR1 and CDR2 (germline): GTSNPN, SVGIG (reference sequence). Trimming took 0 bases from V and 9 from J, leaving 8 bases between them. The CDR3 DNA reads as TGTGCCTGGAGTGTACTCGCGCGGGAGCTGTTTTTT. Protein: CAWSVLARELFF.

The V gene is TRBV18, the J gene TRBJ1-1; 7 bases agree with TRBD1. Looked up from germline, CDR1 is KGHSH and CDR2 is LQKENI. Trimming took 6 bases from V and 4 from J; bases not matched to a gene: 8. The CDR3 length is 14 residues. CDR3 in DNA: TGTGCCAGCTCCCCGACAGGGTCGGGCACTGAAGCTTTCTTT. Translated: CASSPTGSGTEAFF. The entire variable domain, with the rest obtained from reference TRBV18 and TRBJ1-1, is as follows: NAGVMQNPRHLVRRRGQEARLRCSPMKGHSHVYWYRQLPEEGLKFMVYLQKENIIDESGMPKERFSAEFPKEGPSILRIQQVVRGDSAAYFCASSPTGSGTEAFFGQGTRLTVV.

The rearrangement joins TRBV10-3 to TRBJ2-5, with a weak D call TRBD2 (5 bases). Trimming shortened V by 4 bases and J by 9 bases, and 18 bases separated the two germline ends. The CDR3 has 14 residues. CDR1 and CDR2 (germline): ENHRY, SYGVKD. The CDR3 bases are TGTGCCATCAGTGGAGGGTCGGCCGGGGTCCCCCAGTACTTC. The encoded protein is CAISGGSAGVPQYF.

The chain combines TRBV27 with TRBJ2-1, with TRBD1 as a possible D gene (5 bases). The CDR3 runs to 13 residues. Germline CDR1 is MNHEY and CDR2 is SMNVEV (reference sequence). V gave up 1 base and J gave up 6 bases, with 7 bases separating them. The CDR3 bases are TGTGCCAGCAGTTTATACCAGGGCAATGAGCAGTTCTTC. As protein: CASSLYQGNEQFF.

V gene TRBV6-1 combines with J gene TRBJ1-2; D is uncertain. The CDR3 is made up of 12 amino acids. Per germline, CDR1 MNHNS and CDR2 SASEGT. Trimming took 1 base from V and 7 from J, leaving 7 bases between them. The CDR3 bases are TGTGCCAGCAGTGAAGGGTTCGCTGGCTACACCTTC. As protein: CASSEGFAGYTF.

The CDR3 nucleotides are TGTGCCAGCTCACTCGCGACAGGAGGGAGTTCACCCCTCCACTTT. Translated, it gives CASSLATGGSSPLHF. The chain couples TRBV18 to TRBJ1-6, with D possibly TRBD1 on 6 matching bases. V dropped 4 bases and J dropped 9 bases, with 16 bases sitting between them. Looked up from germline, CDR1 is KGHSH and CDR2 is LQKENI. The CDR3 consists of 15 residues. The variable domain in full, completed from reference TRBV18 and TRBJ1-6, reads NAGVMQNPRHLVRRRGQEARLRCSPMKGHSHVYWYRQLPEEGLKFMVYLQKENIIDESGMPKERFSAEFPKEGPSILRIQQVVRGDSAAYFCASSLATGGSSPLHFGNGTRLTVT.

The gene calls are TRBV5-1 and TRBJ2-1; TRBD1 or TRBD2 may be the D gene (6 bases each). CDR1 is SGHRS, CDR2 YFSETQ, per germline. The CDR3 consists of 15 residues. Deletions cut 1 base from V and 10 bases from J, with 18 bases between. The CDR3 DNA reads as TGCGCCAGCAGCTTGACTAGCCCATTCCAGGGGGAGCAGTTCTTC. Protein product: CASSLTSPFQGEQFF.

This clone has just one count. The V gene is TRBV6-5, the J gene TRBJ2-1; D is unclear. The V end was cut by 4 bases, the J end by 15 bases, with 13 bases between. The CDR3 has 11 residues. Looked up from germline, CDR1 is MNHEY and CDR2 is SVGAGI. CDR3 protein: CASSFGSLPFF. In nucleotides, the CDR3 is TGTGCCAGCAGTTTCGGTTCCCTTCCGTTCTTC.

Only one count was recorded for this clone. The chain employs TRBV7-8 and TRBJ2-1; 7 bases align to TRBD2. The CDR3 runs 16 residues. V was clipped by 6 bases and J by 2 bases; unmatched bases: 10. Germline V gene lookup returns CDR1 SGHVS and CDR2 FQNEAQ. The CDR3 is CASSLTPSGTYNEQFF. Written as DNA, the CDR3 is TGTGCCAGCAGTTTAACGCCTAGCGGAACCTACAATGAGCAGTTCTTC.

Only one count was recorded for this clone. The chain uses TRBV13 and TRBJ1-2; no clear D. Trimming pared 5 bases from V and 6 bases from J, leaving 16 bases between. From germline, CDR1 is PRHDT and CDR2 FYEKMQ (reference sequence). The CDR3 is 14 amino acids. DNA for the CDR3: TGTGCCAGCAGCCGCAAGGACCGCGAGAATGGCTACACCTTC. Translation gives CASSRKDRENGYTF.

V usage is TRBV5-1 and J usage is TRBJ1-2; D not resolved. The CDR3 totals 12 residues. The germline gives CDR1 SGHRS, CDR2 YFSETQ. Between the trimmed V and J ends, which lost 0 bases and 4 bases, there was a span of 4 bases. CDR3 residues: CASSLDFYGYTF. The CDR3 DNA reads TGCGCCAGCAGCTTGGACTTCTATGGCTACACCTTC.

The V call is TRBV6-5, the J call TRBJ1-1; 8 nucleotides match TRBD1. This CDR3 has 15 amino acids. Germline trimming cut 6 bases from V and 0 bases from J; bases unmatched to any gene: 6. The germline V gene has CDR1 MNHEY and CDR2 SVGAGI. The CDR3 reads CASSHRTGLNTEAFF. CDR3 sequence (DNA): TGTGCCAGCAGCCACCGGACAGGGTTGAACACTGAAGCTTTCTTT.

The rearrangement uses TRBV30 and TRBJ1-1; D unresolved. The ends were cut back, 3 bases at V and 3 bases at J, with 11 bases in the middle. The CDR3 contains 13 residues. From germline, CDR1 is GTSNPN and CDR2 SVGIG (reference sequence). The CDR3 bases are TGTGCCTGGAGCCCGGGTACGGACACTGAAGCTTTCTTT. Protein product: CAWSPGTDTEAFF.

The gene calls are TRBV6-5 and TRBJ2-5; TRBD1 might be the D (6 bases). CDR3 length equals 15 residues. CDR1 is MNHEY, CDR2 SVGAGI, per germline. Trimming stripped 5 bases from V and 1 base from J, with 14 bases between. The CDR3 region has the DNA TGTGCCAGCAGTATCCAGGGGATCCTCCAAGAGACCCAGTACTTC. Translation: CASSIQGILQETQYF.

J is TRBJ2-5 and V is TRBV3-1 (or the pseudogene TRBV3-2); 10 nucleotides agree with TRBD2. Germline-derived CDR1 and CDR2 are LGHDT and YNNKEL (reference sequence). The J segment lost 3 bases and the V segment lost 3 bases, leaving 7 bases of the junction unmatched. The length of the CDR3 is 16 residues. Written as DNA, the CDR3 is TGTGCCAGCAGCCATTTTGCTAGCGGGGGAGAAGAGACCCAGTACTTC. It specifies CASSHFASGGEETQYF.